This T cell receptor beta chain was captured by sequencing in a study of blood T cell repertoires in COVID-19. Authors' analysis steps: Estimation of nucleated cell counts was performed using reference gene primer amplification. This table comes from immunoSEQ multiplex PCR, and its TCRdb copy is limited to in-frame clones, with some not included. V and J calls and clone size come straight from that table; D and trimming were deduced from the DNA. This sample has about 220,000 clones; 84% occur once, and the top ten carry approximately 20%. This clone was counted a few times. Germline V gives CDR1 KGHSH, CDR2 LQKENI. The CDR3 runs 13 residues. Trimming took 4 bases from V and 7 from J; bases not matched to a gene: 6.

Source material: peripheral blood. V gene TRBV18 combines with J gene TRBJ2-7; 8 bases are a match to TRBD2. The receptor was derived from a man aged 25-45 years with active or convalescent COVID-19. The DNA of the CDR3 is TGTGCCAGCTCACTCCGGGAGGGTGTTGAGCAGTACTTC. Residues: CASSLREGVEQYF. The full variable domain, in which reference TRBV18 and TRBJ2-7 provide the parts outside the CDR3, is NAGVMQNPRHLVRRRGQEARLRCSPMKGHSHVYWYRQLPEEGLKFMVYLQKENIIDESGMPKERFSAEFPKEGPSILRIQQVVRGDSAAYFCASSLREGVEQYFGPGTRLTVT.